The sequence of this T cell receptor (beta chain) was determined in a study of tumor-infiltrating lymphocytes in primary liver carcinoma. General study findings and limits: Tumor region pairs showed greater overlap than either tumor-adjacent or tumor-blood pairs did.

Germline V gives CDR1 SGHAT, CDR2 FQNNGV. Trimming at V came to 4 bases and at J to 0 bases, leaving 4 bases not matched to a gene. The CDR3 has 16 amino acids. In its sample, this clonotype was seen many times. Its antigen is as yet unknown. RNA isolated from unsorted whole blood supplied the blood RNA, with germline DNA also extracted. Blood samples of about 4.3 milliliters were drawn preoperatively. TCR beta cDNA was reverse-transcribed from around 0.55 ug of total RNA. The reaction used a constant-region primer and ProtoScript II reverse transcriptase. Employing slightly modified ARM-PCR, three nested multiplex PCR rounds were run, and these gave rise to the TCR beta libraries. Running approximately 10 cycles apiece, the first two PCR rounds relied on TRBV1-TRBV30 forward primers together with a C-beta reverse primer. TCRdb reprocessed the multiplex PCR reads via MiXCR and lists one record per CDR3 protein. The table records approximately 320,000 distinct CDR3 sequences, roughly three fifths of them present only once.

This TCR was recovered from a woman aged 25 to 39 with primary liver carcinoma and hepatitis B virus infection. The J gene is TRBJ2-3, the V gene TRBV11-2; TRBD2 agrees at 10 bases. The sample was peripheral blood. Written as DNA, the CDR3 is TGTGCCAGCAGCTACTTAGCGGGAGGAAGCACAGATACGCAGTATTTT. Amino acid sequence: CASSYLAGGSTDTQYF.